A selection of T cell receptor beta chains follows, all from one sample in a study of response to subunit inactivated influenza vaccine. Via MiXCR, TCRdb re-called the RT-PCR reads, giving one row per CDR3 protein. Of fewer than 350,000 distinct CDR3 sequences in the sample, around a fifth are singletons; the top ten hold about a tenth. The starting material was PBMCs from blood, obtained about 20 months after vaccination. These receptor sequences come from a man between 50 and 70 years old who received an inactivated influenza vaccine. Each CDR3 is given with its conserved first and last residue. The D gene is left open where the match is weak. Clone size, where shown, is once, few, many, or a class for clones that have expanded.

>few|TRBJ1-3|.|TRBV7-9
CASSLVLGFMQF
TGTGCCAGCAGCTTAGTCCTTGGGTTTATGCAGTTT
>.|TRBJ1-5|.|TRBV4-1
CASSQEDAPYRPQHF
TGCGCCAGCAGCCAAGAGGACGCTCCATACAGGCCCCAGCATTTT
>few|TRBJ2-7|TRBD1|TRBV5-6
CASSPLTGGGSYEQYF
TGTGCCAGCAGTCCTTTGACAGGGGGAGGCTCCTACGAGCAGTACTTC
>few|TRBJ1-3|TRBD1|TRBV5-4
CASSSSPGQGVPSGNTIYF
TGTGCCAGCAGCTCATCCCCGGGACAGGGGGTCCCCTCTGGAAACACCATATATTTT
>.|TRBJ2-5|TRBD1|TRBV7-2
CASRYTWGQVSETQYF
TGTGCCAGCAGATACACGTGGGGACAGGTTTCAGAGACCCAGTACTTC
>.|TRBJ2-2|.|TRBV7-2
CASSPLGTGELFF
TGTGCCAGCAGCCCACTTGGCACCGGGGAGCTGTTTTTT
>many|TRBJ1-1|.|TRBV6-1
CASMIQRNTEAFF
TGTGCCAGCATGATACAGAGGAACACTGAAGCTTTCTTT
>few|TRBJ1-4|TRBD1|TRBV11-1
CASSGNRDRVNFGEKLFF
TGTGCCAGCAGCGGAAACCGGGACAGGGTTAACTTTGGTGAAAAACTGTTTTTT
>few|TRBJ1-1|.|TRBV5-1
CASTAGGTEAFF
TGCGCCAGCACTGCCGGGGGAACTGAAGCTTTCTTT
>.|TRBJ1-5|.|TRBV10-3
CATEDTWNSNQPQHF
TGTGCCACCGAGGACACCTGGAATAGCAATCAGCCCCAGCATTTT
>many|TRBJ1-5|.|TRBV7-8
CASSAGTGSNQPQHF
TGTGCCAGCAGCGCAGGGACGGGAAGCAATCAGCCCCAGCATTTT
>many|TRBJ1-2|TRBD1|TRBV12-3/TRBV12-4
CASSPDRVYGYTF
TGTGCCAGCAGCCCGGACAGGGTTTATGGCTACACCTTC
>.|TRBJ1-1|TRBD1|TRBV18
CASSPTGVGGNTEALF
TGTGCCAGCTCACCAACAGGGGTCGGTGGGAACACTGAAGCTTTATTT
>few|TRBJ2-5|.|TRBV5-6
CASRPNTGSETQYF
TGTGCCAGCAGACCGAATACAGGGTCCGAGACCCAGTACTTC
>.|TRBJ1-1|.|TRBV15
CATSRDMASGAEAFF
TGTGCCACCAGCAGAGATATGGCCTCGGGCGCTGAAGCTTTCTTT
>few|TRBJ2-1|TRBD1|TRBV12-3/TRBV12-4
CASSLAGTERNEQFF
TGTGCCAGCAGTTTAGCGGGGACAGAAAGGAATGAGCAGTTCTTC
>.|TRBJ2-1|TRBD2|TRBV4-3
CASSQVGTSNNEQFF
TGCGCCAGCAGCCAAGTTGGGACTAGCAACAATGAGCAGTTCTTC
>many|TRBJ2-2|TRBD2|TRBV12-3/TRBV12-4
CASRGGRRIIANTGELFF
TGTGCCAGCCGGGGGGGCAGGCGAATAATCGCGAACACCGGGGAGCTGTTTTTT
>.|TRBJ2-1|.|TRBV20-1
CSARTGSSYNEQFF
TGCAGTGCCAGGACTGGGAGCTCCTACAATGAGCAGTTCTTC
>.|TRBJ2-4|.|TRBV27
CASSFGSIQYF
TGTGCCAGCAGTTTCGGCTCCATTCAGTACTTC
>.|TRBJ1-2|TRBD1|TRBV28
CASKNPGQGARGYTF
TGTGCCAGCAAAAACCCGGGACAGGGGGCGCGTGGCTACACCTTC
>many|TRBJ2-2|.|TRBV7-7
CASSPDSEGSGELFF
TGTGCCAGCAGCCCAGACAGCGAGGGTTCGGGGGAGCTGTTTTTT
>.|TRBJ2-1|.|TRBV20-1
CSARADPYNEQFF
TGCAGTGCTAGAGCGGACCCCTACAATGAGCAGTTCTTC
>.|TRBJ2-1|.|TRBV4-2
CASSTVGNEQFF
TGTGCCAGCAGTACAGTCGGGAATGAGCAGTTCTTC
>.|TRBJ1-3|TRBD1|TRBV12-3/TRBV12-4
CASSIQGAGNTIYF
TGTGCCAGCAGCATACAGGGGGCTGGAAACACCATATATTTT
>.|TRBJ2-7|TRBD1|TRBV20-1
CSASTGDTHEQYF
TGCAGTGCTAGTACAGGGGATACGCACGAGCAGTACTTC